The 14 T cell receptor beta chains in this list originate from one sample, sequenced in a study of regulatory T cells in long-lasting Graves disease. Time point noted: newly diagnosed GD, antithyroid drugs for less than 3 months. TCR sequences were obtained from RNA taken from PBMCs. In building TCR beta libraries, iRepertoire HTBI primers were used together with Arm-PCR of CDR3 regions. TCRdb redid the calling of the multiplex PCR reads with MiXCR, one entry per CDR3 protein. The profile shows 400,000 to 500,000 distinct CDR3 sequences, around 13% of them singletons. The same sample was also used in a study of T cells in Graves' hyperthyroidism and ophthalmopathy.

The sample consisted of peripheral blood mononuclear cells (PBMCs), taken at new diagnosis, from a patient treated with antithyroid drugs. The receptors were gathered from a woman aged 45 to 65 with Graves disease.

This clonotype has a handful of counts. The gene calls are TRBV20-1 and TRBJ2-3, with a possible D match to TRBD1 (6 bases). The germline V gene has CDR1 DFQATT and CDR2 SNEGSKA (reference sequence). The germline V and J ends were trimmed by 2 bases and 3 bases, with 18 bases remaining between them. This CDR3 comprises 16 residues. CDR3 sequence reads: CSARSGDPHETDTQYF. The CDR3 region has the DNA TGCAGTGCTAGATCAGGGGACCCGCACGAAACAGATACGCAGTATTTT.

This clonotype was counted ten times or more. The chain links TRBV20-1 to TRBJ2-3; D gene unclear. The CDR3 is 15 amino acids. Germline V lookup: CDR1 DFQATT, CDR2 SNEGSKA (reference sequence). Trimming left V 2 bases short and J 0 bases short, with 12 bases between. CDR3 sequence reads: CSARPDRLSTDTQYF. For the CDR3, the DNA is TGCAGTGCTAGACCAGATAGGTTAAGCACAGATACGCAGTATTTT.

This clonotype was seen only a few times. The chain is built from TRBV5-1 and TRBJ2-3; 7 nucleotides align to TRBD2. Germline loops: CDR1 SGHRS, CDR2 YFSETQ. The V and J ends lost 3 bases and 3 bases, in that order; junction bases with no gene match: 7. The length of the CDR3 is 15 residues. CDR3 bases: TGCGCCAGCAGCTCTATTGCGGGAGATACAGATACGCAGTATTTT. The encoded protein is CASSSIAGDTDTQYF.

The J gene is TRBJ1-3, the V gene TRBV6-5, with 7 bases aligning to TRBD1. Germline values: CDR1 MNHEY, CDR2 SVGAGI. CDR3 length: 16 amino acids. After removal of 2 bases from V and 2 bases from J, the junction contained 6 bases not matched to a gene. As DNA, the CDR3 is TGTGCCAGCAGTTACGACAGGGACCTCGCTGGAAACACCATATATTTT. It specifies CASSYDRDLAGNTIYF.

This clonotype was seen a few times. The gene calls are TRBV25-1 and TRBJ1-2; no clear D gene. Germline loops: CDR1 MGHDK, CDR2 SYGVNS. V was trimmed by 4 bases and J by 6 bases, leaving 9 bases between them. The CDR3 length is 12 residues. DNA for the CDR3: TGTGCCAGCAGTGGCCTGAAGGATGGCTACACCTTC. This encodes CASSGLKDGYTF.

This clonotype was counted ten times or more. The CDR3 nucleotides read TGTGCCAGCAGCCGGACAGGGAGGAGGAATAGCAATCAGCCCCAGCATTTT. It codes for CASSRTGRRNSNQPQHF. The rearrangement joins TRBV6-1 to TRBJ1-5; 8 bases match TRBD1. J lost 0 bases, V lost 6 bases, and 10 bases had no gene match. The germline V gene has CDR1 MNHNS and CDR2 SASEGT. This CDR3 is built from 17 residues.

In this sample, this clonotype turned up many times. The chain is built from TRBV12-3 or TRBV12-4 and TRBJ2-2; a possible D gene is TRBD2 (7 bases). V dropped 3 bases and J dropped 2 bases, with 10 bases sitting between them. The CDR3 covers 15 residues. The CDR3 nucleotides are TGTGCCAGCAGTTTGCGGGGGCTCAACACCGGGGAGCTGTTTTTT. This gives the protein CASSLRGLNTGELFF.

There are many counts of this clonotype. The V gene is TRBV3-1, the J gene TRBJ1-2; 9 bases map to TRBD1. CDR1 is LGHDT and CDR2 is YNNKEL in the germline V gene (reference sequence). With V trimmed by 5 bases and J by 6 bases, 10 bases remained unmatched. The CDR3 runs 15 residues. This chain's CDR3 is CASSYGLGQGNGYTF. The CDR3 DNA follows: TGTGCCAGCAGCTACGGACTGGGACAGGGAAATGGCTACACCTTC.

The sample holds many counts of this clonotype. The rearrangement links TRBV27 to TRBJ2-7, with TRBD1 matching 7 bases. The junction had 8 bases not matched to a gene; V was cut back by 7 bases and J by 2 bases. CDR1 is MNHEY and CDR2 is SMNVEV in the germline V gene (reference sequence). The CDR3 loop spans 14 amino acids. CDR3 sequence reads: CASTQGGGPYEQYF. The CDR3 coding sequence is TGTGCCAGCACCCAAGGGGGCGGACCCTACGAGCAGTACTTC.

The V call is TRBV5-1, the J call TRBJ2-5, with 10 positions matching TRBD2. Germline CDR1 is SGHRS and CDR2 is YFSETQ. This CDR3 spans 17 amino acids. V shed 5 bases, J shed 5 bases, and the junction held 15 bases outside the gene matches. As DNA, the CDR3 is TGCGCCAGCAGTCCCCGGGGGCTAGCGGGAGAGATGGAGACCCAGTACTTC. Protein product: CASSPRGLAGEMETQYF.

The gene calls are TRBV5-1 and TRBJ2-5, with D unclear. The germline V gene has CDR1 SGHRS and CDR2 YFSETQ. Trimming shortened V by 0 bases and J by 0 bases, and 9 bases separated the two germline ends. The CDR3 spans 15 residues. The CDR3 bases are TGCGCCAGCAGCTTGGGGCAGAGAAACCAAGAGACCCAGTACTTC. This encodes CASSLGQRNQETQYF.

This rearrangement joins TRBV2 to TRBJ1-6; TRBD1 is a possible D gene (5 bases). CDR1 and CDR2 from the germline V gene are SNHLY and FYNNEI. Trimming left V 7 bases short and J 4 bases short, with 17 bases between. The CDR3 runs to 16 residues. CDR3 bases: TGTGCCAGCACCGGGGCAGGTACCTCATATAATTCACCCCTCCACTTT. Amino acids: CASTGAGTSYNSPLHF.

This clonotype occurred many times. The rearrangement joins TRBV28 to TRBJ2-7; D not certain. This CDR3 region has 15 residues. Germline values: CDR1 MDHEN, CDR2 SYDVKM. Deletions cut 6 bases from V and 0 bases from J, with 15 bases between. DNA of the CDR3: TGTGCCAGCAGCTCCCACTATCCTAGCTCCTACGAGCAGTACTTC. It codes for CASSSHYPSSYEQYF.

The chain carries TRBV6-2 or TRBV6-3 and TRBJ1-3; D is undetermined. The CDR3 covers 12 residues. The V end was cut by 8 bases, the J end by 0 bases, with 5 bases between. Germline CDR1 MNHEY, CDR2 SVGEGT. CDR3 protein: CASVFSGNTIYF. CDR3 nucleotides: TGTGCCAGCGTGTTCTCTGGAAACACCATATATTTT.